These 25 T cell receptor beta chains were sequenced from one sample in a study of shared clonotypes between healthy human individuals. Produced via immunoSEQ multiplex PCR; TCRdb's table is partial and in-frame only. Seen here are 2 million to 3 million clones, roughly 93% observed once, and the top ten hold 0.36%. Input material: naive CD4+ T cells from PBMCs. Subset described: CD45RA+ positively selected. All receptors derive from a man aged 18 to 29 in good health. Some clones in this sample may be carry-over from other donors' samples.

The chain joins TRBV5-1 to TRBJ2-5; D possibly corresponds to TRBD1 (6 bases). V was cut by 3 bases and J by 3 bases, with 9 bases left in between. Per the germline V gene, CDR1 is SGHRS and CDR2 is YFSETQ. The length of the CDR3 is 13 residues. The CDR3: CASSSGTKETQYF. For the CDR3, the DNA is TGCGCCAGCAGCTCCGGGACAAAAGAGACCCAGTACTTC.

This clone came up once. This chain connects TRBV11-2 to TRBJ1-1; unclear D gene. This CDR3 has 15 residues. Trimming cost V 2 bases and J 4 bases, with 14 bases left between them. Germline V lookup: CDR1 SGHAT, CDR2 FQNNGV. CDR3 amino acids: CASSLSIEWGTEAFF. The CDR3 coding sequence is TGTGCCAGCAGCTTAAGCATTGAGTGGGGCACTGAAGCTTTCTTT.

Worth noting for this clone: The same CDR3 can be traced to other DNA sequences in this sample. V usage is TRBV5-1 and J usage is TRBJ2-5, with D perhaps given as TRBD1 or TRBD2 (5 bases each). This CDR3 has 13 amino acids. The germline V and J ends were trimmed by 4 bases and 3 bases, with 10 bases remaining between them. The germline V gene has CDR1 SGHRS and CDR2 YFSETQ. CDR3 sequence: CASSPGPEETQYF. Here the CDR3 DNA reads TGCGCCAGCAGCCCGGGACCGGAAGAGACCCAGTACTTC. Filled out from reference TRBV5-1 and TRBJ2-5, the complete variable domain reads KAGVTQTPRYLIKTRGQQVTLSCSPISGHRSVSWYQQTPGQGLQFLFEYFSETQRNKGNFPGRFSGRQFSNSRSEMNVSTLELGDSALYLCASSPGPEETQYFGPGTRLLVL.

This rearrangement joins TRBV6-1 to TRBJ2-5; D ambiguous. Trimming took off 5 bases at V and 0 bases at J, with 10 bases between the two ends. This CDR3 is 14 amino acids long. Germline-derived CDR1 and CDR2 are MNHNS and SASEGT. The CDR3 loop is CASSRAANQETQYF. For the CDR3, the DNA is TGTGCCAGCAGTAGGGCAGCAAACCAAGAGACCCAGTACTTC.

This clone was counted once. The chain joins TRBV5-1 to TRBJ2-3, with TRBD2 matching over 9 bases. The CDR3 covers 16 residues. After removal of 4 bases from V and 1 base from J, the junction contained 7 bases not matched to a gene. Germline V gene lookup returns CDR1 SGHRS and CDR2 YFSETQ. The CDR3 reads CASSPPTSGGTDTQYF. For the CDR3, the DNA is TGCGCCAGCAGCCCACCGACTAGCGGAGGCACAGATACGCAGTATTTT.

Only a few counts were recorded for this clone. The chain combines TRBV2 with TRBJ2-7; 10 bases map to TRBD2. The CDR3 runs to 17 residues. J gave up 2 bases and V 4 bases, and 11 bases lay outside the gene matches. Per germline, CDR1 SNHLY and CDR2 FYNNEI. This CDR3 reads CASSVEREGQRTYEQYF. The CDR3 DNA follows: TGTGCCAGCAGTGTCGAGCGGGAGGGCCAGAGGACCTACGAGCAGTACTTC. The full variable domain, with the rest looked up from reference TRBV2 and TRBJ2-7, is EPEVTQTPSHQVTQMGQEVILRCVPISNHLYFYWYRQILGQKVEFLVSFYNNEISEKSEIFDDQFSVERPDGSNFTLKIRSTKLEDSAMYFCASSVEREGQRTYEQYFGPGTRLTVT.

The genes are TRBV5-6 and TRBJ1-2; 7 bases are shared with TRBD1. The CDR3 length is 14 residues. The germline V gene has CDR1 SGHDT and CDR2 YYEEEE. The V and J ends lost 4 bases and 8 bases, in that order; junction bases with no gene match: 11. Here the CDR3 DNA reads TGTGCCAGCAGCGCGTACAGGGGCGTCGAGGGCTACACCTTC. Translated: CASSAYRGVEGYTF.

The chain couples TRBV27 to TRBJ2-1; 15 bases align to TRBD2. The trim removed 4 bases at V and 8 bases at J, leaving 12 bases unmatched. Germline-derived CDR1 and CDR2 are MNHEY and SMNVEV (reference sequence). This CDR3 is 18 amino acids long. CDR3 in DNA: TGTGCCAGCAGTTGGCAGGGACTAGCGGGAGGAGAGGGGGATGAGCAGTTCTTC. It is translated as CASSWQGLAGGEGDEQFF.

In this sample, this clone turned up once. CDR3 protein: CASRQGAGGYTF. The CDR3 nucleotides read TGTGCCAGCAGACAGGGGGCAGGTGGCTACACCTTC. The chain links TRBV6-5 to TRBJ1-2; 9 positions agree with TRBD1. Unmatched junction bases numbered 3, after V lost 6 bases and J lost 7 bases. The CDR3 is 12 amino acids. Germline V gene lookup returns CDR1 MNHEY and CDR2 SVGAGI.

The chain is built from TRBV18 and TRBJ1-2, with D hard to call. V gave up 5 bases and J gave up 2 bases, with 18 bases separating them. The CDR3 has 16 residues. The germline gives CDR1 KGHSH, CDR2 LQKENI. CDR3 in amino acids: CASSSQQAEANYGYTF. As DNA, the CDR3 is TGTGCCAGCTCATCTCAGCAGGCGGAAGCCAACTATGGCTACACCTTC.

The CDR3 nucleotides are TGTGCCAGCAGCTTAGGCAGACATCAGCCCCAGCATTTT. Protein: CASSLGRHQPQHF. V gene TRBV11-3 combines with J gene TRBJ1-5, with D hard to call. CDR3 length equals 13 residues. CDR1 is SGHNT, CDR2 YENEEA, per germline. V lost 1 base to trimming and J lost 5 bases, with 6 bases between them.

This CDR3 is CASRPGQGEKLFF. The CDR3 DNA sequence: TGTGCCAGCAGGCCGGGACAGGGGGAAAAACTGTTTTTT. The chain combines TRBV28 with TRBJ1-4; 10 bases match TRBD1. The CDR3 sequence is 13 residues long. CDR1 and CDR2 (germline): MDHEN, SYDVKM. V gave up 6 bases and J gave up 8 bases; unmatched junction bases: 3. The whole variable domain, remainder taken from reference TRBV28 and TRBJ1-4, is DVKVTQSSRYLVKRTGEKVFLECVQDMDHENMFWYRQDPGLGLRLIYFSYDVKMKEKGDIPEGYSVSREKKERFSLILESASTNQTSMYLCASRPGQGEKLFFGSGTQLSVL.

Concerning this clone: At one end, the junction sequence differs from germline, possibly due to a read error. The chain has TRBV4-1 and TRBJ2-7; perhaps D is TRBD1 or TRBD2 (5 bases each). CDR3 size: 14 residues. Germline CDR1 and CDR2: MGHRA and YSYEKL. Here the CDR3 reads CASAGDQRRYEQHF. In DNA, the CDR3 is TGCGCCAGCGCCGGGGACCAACGCCGCTACGAGCAGCACTTC.

This sequence joins TRBV9 and TRBJ2-5; the D call may be TRBD1 or TRBD2 (6 bases each). The length of the CDR3 is 15 residues. Germline values: CDR1 SGDLS, CDR2 YYNGEE. The V and J ends lost 3 bases and 0 bases respectively, with 12 bases between them. Here the CDR3 DNA reads TGTGCCAGCAGCGGGGGGGCGGCCAACCAAGAGACCCAGTACTTC. It translates to CASSGGAANQETQYF. The full variable domain, its missing parts supplied by reference TRBV9 and TRBJ2-5, is DSGVTQTPKHLITATGQRVTLRCSPRSGDLSVYWYQQSLDQGLQFLIQYYNGEERAKGNILERFSAQQFPDLHSELNLSSLELGDSALYFCASSGGAANQETQYFGPGTRLLVL.

The chain uses TRBV10-3 and TRBJ2-2, with TRBD2 matching 9 bases. CDR1 is ENHRY and CDR2 is SYGVKD in the germline V gene. This CDR3 has 16 residues. The V segment lost 5 bases and the J segment 5 bases; nucleotides outside the gene matches: 9. The CDR3 nucleotides are TGTGCCATCAGTACCCAGACTAGCGGAGGTACCGGGGAGCTGTTTTTT. Translation: CAISTQTSGGTGELFF.

A single count supports this clone. The genes are TRBV6-1 and TRBJ1-1, with TRBD1 as a possible D gene (5 bases). Deletions cut 6 bases from V and 4 bases from J, with 12 bases between. The CDR3 has 13 amino acids. Germline loops: CDR1 MNHNS, CDR2 SASEGT. The CDR3 is CASSRDGSTEAFF. Here the CDR3 DNA reads TGTGCCAGCAGCCGGGACGGATCCACTGAAGCTTTCTTT.

The gene calls are TRBV7-3 and TRBJ1-5, with 10 bases matching TRBD1. V lost 1 base and J lost 6; bases outside the gene matches: 9. Germline V gene data show CDR1 as SGHTA and CDR2 as FQGTGA. This CDR3 spans 17 amino acids. CDR3 nucleotides: TGTGCCAGCAGCTTAAGAGACAGGGGGCTCGTAGGTCAGCCCCAGCATTTT. The encoded protein is CASSLRDRGLVGQPQHF.

The rearrangement uses TRBV7-2 and TRBJ2-1, with no clear D. The CDR3 spans 14 residues. The V end was cut by 8 bases, the J end by 2 bases, with 13 bases between. From germline, CDR1 is SGHTA and CDR2 FQGNSA. CDR3 DNA sequence: TGTGCCAGCGTATCAGGCACCCCCTACAATGAGCAGTTCTTC. This codes for CASVSGTPYNEQFF.

This chain connects TRBV5-1 to TRBJ2-2; 10 nucleotides align to TRBD2. Trimming at V came to 2 bases and at J to 6 bases, leaving 4 bases not matched to a gene. In germline, CDR1 is SGHRS, CDR2 YFSETQ. The length of the CDR3 is 15 residues. CDR3 sequence: CASSFPGLAAGELFF. The CDR3 region has the DNA TGCGCCAGCAGCTTCCCCGGACTAGCGGCCGGGGAGCTGTTTTTT.

This sequence joins TRBV5-1 and TRBJ1-6; D remains ambiguous. The CDR3 sequence is 15 residues long. Germline V lookup: CDR1 SGHRS, CDR2 YFSETQ. Trimming removed 0 bases at V and 0 bases at J, with 4 bases between. The CDR3 DNA is TGCGCCAGCAGCTTGGACACCTCCTATAATTCACCCCTCCACTTT. This codes for CASSLDTSYNSPLHF.

V usage is TRBV11-3 and J usage is TRBJ2-3; TRBD1 agrees at 9 bases. With 1 base clipped from V and 8 bases from J, the junction kept 10 bases outside the gene matches. Germline assignment: CDR1 SGHNT and CDR2 YENEEA. This CDR3 spans 16 amino acids. The CDR3 DNA reads TGTGCCAGCAGCTTAGTGGGTACAGGGGGCGTGAGTACGCAGTATTTT. Its translation: CASSLVGTGGVSTQYF.

This chain links TRBV9 with TRBJ2-7; 10 positions match TRBD2. Germline assignment: CDR1 SGDLS and CDR2 YYNGEE. V gave up 3 bases and J gave up 3 bases; unmatched junction bases: 6. The CDR3 sequence is 15 residues long. This CDR3 reads CASSARASGSYEQYF. The CDR3 coding sequence is TGTGCCAGCAGCGCCCGGGCTAGCGGGAGCTACGAGCAGTACTTC. The full variable domain, completed using reference TRBV9 and TRBJ2-7, is DSGVTQTPKHLITATGQRVTLRCSPRSGDLSVYWYQQSLDQGLQFLIQYYNGEERAKGNILERFSAQQFPDLHSELNLSSLELGDSALYFCASSARASGSYEQYFGPGTRLTVT.

This clone was counted a single time. The chain is built from TRBV5-6 and TRBJ2-3; D remains ambiguous. Trimming took 1 base from V and 8 from J, leaving 8 bases between them. This CDR3 has 12 amino acids. Germline V CDR1 and CDR2: SGHDT, YYEEEE. The CDR3 spells CASSLSLTTQYF. CDR3 in DNA: TGTGCCAGCAGCTTGTCACTAACTACGCAGTATTTT.

The chain carries TRBV21-1 and TRBJ2-5; the D call of TRBD2 is as the table states it, not checked on the DNA. TRBV21-1 is classified as a pseudogene. The CDR3 has 16 amino acids. The CDR3, as DNA: TGTGCCAGCAGCAAAGTGCCGCGTAAGCCCGCCGAGACCCAGTACTTC. It specifies CASSKVPRKPAETQYF.

With regard to this clone: Different DNA sequences within this sample yield the same CDR3. The rearrangement links TRBV29-1 to TRBJ2-5; no firm D call. The V end was cut by 4 bases, the J end by 1 base, with 7 bases between. This CDR3 spans 12 amino acids. Germline V CDR1 and CDR2: SQVTM, ANQGSEA. This CDR3 reads CSVVPPQETQYF. The CDR3 coding sequence is TGCAGCGTTGTACCCCCCCAAGAGACCCAGTACTTC.